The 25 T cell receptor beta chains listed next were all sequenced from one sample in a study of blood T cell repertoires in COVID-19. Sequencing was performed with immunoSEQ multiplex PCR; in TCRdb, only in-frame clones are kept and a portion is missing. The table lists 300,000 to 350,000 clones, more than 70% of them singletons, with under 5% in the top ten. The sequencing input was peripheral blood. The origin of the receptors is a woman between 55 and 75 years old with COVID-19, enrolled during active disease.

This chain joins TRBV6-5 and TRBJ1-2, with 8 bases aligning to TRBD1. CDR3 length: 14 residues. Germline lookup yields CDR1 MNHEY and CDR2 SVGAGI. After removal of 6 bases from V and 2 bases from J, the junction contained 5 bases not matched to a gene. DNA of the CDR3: TGTGCCAGCAGAGGGCAGGGGGCGAACTATGGCTACACCTTC. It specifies CASRGQGANYGYTF.

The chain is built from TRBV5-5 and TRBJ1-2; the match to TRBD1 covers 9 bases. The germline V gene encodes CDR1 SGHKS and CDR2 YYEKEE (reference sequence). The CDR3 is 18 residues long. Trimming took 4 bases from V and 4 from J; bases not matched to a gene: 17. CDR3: CASSPGATRQGGSYGYTF. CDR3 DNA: TGTGCCAGCAGCCCGGGAGCAACACGACAGGGGGGAAGCTATGGCTACACCTTC.

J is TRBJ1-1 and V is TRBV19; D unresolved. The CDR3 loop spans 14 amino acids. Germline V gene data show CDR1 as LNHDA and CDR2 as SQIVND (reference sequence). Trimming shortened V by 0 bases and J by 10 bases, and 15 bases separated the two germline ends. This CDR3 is CASSIESSGYGAFF. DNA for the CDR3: TGTGCCAGTAGTATAGAATCCAGTGGTTATGGAGCTTTCTTT.

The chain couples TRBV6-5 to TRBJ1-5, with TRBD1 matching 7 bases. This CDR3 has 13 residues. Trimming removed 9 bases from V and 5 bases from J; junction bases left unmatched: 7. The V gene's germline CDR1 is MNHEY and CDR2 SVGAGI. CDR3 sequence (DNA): TGTGCCAGTGGACAGGTCCCTCATCAGCCCCAGCATTTT. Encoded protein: CASGQVPHQPQHF.

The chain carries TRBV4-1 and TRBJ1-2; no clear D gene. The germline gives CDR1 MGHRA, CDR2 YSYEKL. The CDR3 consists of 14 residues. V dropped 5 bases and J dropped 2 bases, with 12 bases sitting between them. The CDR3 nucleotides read TGCGCCAGCAGCTCCGGGGTAGGAAACTATGGCTACACCTTC. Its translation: CASSSGVGNYGYTF.

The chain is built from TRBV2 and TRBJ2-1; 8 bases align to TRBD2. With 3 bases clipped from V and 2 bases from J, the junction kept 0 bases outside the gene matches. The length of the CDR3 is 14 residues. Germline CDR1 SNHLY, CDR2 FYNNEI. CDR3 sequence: CASSETSAYNEQFF. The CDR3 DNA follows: TGTGCCAGCAGTGAGACTAGCGCCTACAATGAGCAGTTCTTC.

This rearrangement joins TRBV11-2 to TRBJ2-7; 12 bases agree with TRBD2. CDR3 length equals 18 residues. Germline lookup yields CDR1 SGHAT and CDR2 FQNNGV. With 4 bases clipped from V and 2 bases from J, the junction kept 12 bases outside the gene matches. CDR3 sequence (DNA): TGTGCCAGCAGCTCCCCCCTCTCACTAGCGGGGGGAACCTACGAGCAGTACTTC. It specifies CASSSPLSLAGGTYEQYF.

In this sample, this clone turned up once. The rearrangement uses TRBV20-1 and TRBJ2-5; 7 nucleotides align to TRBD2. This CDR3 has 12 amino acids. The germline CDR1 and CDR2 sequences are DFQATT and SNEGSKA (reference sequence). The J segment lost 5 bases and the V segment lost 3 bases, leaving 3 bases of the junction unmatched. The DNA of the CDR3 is TGCAGTGCTAGTTGGGGGGGGGAGACCCAGTACTTC. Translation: CSASWGGETQYF.

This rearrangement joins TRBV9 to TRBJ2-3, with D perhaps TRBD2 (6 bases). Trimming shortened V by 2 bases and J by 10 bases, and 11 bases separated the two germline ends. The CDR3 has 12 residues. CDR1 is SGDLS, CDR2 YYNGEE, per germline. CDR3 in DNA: TGTGCCAGCAGCGTCGTGGAGGGGTCGCAGTATTTT. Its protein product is CASSVVEGSQYF.

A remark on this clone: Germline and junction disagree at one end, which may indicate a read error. The CDR3 DNA reads TGTGCCAGCAGCTCTGAAGTAGCGGCAGATGCGCAGTATTTT. This encodes CASSSEVAADAQYF. The rearrangement joins TRBV3-1 (or the pseudogene TRBV3-2) to TRBJ2-3; possibly TRBD2 for D (6 bases). The CDR3 has 14 amino acids. CDR1 and CDR2 from the germline V gene are LGHDT and YNNKEL (reference sequence).

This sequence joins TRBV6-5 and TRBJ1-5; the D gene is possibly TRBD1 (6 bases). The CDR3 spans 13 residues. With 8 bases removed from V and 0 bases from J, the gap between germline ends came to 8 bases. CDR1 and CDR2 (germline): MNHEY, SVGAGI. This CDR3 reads CASGQSSNQPQHF. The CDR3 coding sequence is TGTGCCAGCGGACAGAGTAGCAATCAGCCCCAGCATTTT.

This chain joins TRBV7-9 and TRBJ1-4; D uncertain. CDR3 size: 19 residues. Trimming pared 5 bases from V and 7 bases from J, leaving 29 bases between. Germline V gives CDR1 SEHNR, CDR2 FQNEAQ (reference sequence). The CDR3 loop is CASSGAPGDKGRGAEKLFF. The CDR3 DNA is TGTGCCAGCAGCGGAGCTCCCGGAGACAAAGGGCGGGGTGCTGAAAAACTGTTTTTT. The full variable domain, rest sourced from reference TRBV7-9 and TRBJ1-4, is DTGVSQNPRHKITKRGQNVTFRCDPISEHNRLYWYRQTLGQGPEFLTYFQNEAQLEKSRLLSDRFSAERPKGSFSTLEIQRTEQGDSAMYLCASSGAPGDKGRGAEKLFFGSGTQLSVL.

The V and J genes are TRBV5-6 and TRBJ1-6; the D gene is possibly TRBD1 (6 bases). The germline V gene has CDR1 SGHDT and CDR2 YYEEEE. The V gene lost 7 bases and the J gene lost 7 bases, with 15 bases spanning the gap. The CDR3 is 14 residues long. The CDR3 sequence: CASGQDRANSPLHF. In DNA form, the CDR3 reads TGTGCCAGCGGCCAGGACAGAGCAAATTCACCCCTCCACTTT.

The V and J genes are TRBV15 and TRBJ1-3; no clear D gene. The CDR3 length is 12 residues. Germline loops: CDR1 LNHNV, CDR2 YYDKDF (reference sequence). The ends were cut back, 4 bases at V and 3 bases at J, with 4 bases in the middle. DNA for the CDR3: TGTGCCACCAGCACCAGTGGAAACACCATATATTTT. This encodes CATSTSGNTIYF.

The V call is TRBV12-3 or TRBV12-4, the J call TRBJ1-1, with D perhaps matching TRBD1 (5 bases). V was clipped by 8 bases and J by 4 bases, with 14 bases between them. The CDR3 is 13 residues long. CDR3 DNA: TGTGCCAGCTCCGGGGGGGGTGGCACTGAAGCTTTCTTT. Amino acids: CASSGGGGTEAFF.

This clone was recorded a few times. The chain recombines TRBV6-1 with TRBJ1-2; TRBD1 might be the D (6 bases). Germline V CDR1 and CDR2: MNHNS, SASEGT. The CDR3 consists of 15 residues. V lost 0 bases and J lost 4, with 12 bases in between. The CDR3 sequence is CASSEAKRQVYGYTF. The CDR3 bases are TGTGCCAGCAGTGAAGCGAAAAGACAGGTCTATGGCTACACCTTC.

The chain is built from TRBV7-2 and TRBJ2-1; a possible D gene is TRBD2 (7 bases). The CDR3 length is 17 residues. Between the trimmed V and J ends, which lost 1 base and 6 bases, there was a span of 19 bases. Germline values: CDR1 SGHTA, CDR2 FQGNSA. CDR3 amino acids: CASSLVGGDIWINEQFF. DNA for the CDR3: TGTGCCAGCAGCTTAGTGGGGGGGGACATTTGGATCAATGAGCAGTTCTTC. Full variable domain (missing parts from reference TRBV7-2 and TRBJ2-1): GAGVSQSPSNKVTEKGKDVELRCDPISGHTALYWYRQSLGQGLEFLIYFQGNSAPDKSGLPSDRFSAERTGGSVSTLTIQRTQQEDSAVYLCASSLVGGDIWINEQFFGPGTRLTVL.

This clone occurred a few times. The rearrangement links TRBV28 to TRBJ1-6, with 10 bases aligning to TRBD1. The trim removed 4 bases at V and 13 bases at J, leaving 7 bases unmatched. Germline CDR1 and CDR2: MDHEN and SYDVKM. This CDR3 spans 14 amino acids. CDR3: CASSSGQGQFPLHF. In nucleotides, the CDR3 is TGTGCCAGCAGTTCGGGACAGGGGCAATTTCCCCTCCACTTT.

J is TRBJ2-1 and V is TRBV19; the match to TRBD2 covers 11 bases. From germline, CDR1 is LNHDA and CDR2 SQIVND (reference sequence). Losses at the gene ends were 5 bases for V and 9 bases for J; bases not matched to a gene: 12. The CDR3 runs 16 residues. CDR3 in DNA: TGTGCCAGTAGTGCAAGAACTAGCGGGGGTTACCCTGAGCAGTTCTTC. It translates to CASSARTSGGYPEQFF.

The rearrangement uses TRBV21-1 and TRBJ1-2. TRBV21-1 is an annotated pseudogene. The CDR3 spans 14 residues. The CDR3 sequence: CASRNREPFNGYTF. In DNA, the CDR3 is TGTGCCAGCAGGAATCGGGAACCATTTAATGGCTACACCTTC.

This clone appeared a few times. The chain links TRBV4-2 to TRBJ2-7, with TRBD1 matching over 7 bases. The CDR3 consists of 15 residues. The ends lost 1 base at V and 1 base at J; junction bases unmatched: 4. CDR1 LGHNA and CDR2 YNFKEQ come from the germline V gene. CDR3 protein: CASSQGTTGSYEQYF. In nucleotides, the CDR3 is TGTGCCAGCAGCCAAGGGACGACAGGGTCCTACGAGCAGTACTTC.

The CDR3 region is CASSLVFGGQGSGNTIYF. DNA of the CDR3: TGTGCCAGCAGCTTGGTATTTGGCGGACAGGGCTCTGGAAACACCATATATTTT. The chain links TRBV5-6 to TRBJ1-3, with TRBD1 matching 8 bases. The CDR3 has 18 amino acids. Germline trimming cut 0 bases from V and 0 bases from J; bases unmatched to any gene: 8. Germline loops: CDR1 SGHDT, CDR2 YYEEEE.

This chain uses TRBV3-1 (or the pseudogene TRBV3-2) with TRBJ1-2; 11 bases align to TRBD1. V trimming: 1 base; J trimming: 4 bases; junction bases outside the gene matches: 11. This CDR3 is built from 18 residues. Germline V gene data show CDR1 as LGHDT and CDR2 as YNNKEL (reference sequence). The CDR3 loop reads CASSQVSSWGQGGYGYTF. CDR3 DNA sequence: TGTGCCAGCAGCCAAGTTTCCAGTTGGGGACAGGGGGGCTATGGCTACACCTTC.

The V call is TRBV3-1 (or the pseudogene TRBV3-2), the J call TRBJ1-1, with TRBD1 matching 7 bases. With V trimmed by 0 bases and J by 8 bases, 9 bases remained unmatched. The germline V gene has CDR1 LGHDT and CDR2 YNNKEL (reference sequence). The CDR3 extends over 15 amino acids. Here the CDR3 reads CASSQDEGANGEAFF. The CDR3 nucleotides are TGTGCCAGCAGCCAAGATGAGGGGGCTAACGGGGAAGCTTTCTTT.

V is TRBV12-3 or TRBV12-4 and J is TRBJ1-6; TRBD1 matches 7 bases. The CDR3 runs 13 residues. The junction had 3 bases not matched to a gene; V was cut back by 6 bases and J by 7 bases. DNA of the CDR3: TGTGCCAGCAGCCCGACAGGGAATTCACCCCTCCACTTT. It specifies CASSPTGNSPLHF.